This T cell receptor (beta chain) was profiled in a study of blood T cell repertoires in COVID-19. Across the study: COVID-19 samples collected from the United States, Italy and Spain covered acute and convalescent phases. Nucleic acid was either cDNA or gDNA, and it came from T cells, B-cell-depleted T cells, or PBMCs.

The V and J ends lost 3 bases and 0 bases respectively, with 11 bases between them. The CDR3 extends over 15 amino acids. In the study's own analysis: Nucleated cell counts were estimated from reference gene primer amplification. This table comes from immunoSEQ multiplex PCR, and its TCRdb copy is limited to in-frame clones, with some not included. D and trimming were read from the DNA, whereas the V and J calls and clone size are those reported in that table. The repertoire holds roughly 170,000 clones, with 70% to 90% as singletons. Material for sequencing was peripheral blood. The receptor was derived from a man aged 40-49 years with active or convalescent COVID-19. This chain connects TRBV23-1 to TRBJ2-5; D is undetermined. TRBV23-1 is an ORF for which the function is uncertain. The CDR3 reads CASSHITEYQETQYF. CDR3 nucleotide sequence: TGCGCCAGCAGTCATATAACAGAGTACCAAGAGACCCAGTACTTC.